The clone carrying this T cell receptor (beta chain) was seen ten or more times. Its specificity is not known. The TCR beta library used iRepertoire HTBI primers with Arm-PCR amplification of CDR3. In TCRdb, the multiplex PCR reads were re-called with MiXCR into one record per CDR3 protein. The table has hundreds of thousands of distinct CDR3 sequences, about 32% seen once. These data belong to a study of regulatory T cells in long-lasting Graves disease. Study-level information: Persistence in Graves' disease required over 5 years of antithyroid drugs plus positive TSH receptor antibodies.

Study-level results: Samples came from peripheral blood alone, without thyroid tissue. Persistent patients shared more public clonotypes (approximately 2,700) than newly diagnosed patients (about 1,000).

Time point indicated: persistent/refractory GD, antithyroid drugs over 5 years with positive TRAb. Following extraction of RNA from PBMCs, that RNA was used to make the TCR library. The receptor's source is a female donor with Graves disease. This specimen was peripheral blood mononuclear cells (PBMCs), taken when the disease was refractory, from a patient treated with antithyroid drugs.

DNA of the CDR3: TGTGCCAGCAGCCCGGGACCGCGGGGCTACACCTTC. This translates into CASSPGPRGYTF. The rearrangement links TRBV28 to TRBJ1-2; tentative D call: TRBD1 (5 bases). CDR1 and CDR2 from the germline V gene are MDHEN and SYDVKM. V was clipped by 6 bases and J by 8 bases, with 13 bases between them. This CDR3 is built from 12 residues.